The rows below give T cell receptor beta chains drawn from one sample of a study of shared clonotypes between healthy human individuals. TCRdb's table, derived via immunoSEQ multiplex PCR, lists solely in-frame clones and lacks some. The data hold some 500,000 clones, with 77% observed a single time. Sequencing was done on a sample of PBMCs. The source of these receptors is a woman aged 40 to 50 in good health. Some clones in this sample may be carry-over from other donors' samples. The CDR3 runs from the conserved cysteine through the conserved F or W. D genes are given only for firm matches. Clone size is given for some rows only: seen once, a few or many times, or a class if the clone is expanded.

j_gene	d_gene	abundance	v_gene	CDR3nt	CDR3aa
TRBJ2-5	NA	NA	TRBV18	TGTGCCAGCTCACCCAGGGGAGGCGAGACCCAGTACTTC	CASSPRGGETQYF
TRBJ2-5	NA	NA	TRBV7-2	TGTGCCAGCAGCTTAGTTGGCGCAGTGCAAGAGACCCAGTACTTC	CASSLVGAVQETQYF
TRBJ2-3	TRBD2	NA	TRBV6-4	TGTGCCAGCAGTGAGGAGGCGGGAGGCGCAGATACGCAGTATTTT	CASSEEAGGADTQYF
TRBJ1-4	NA	NA	TRBV4-3	TGCGCCAGCAGCCAGGACTCTCGGGGGGAAAAACTGTTTTTT	CASSQDSRGEKLFF
TRBJ1-3	NA	NA	TRBV2	TGTGCCAGCAGTGAAGGGCAAGTAACCGGAAACACCATATATTTT	CASSEGQVTGNTIYF
TRBJ1-2	NA	NA	TRBV7-9	TGTGCCAGCAGCTCCCCCCTAGGGACATCCCCGGCCCTCGGTCAGGGCTACACCTTC	CASSSPLGTSPALGQGYTF
TRBJ2-5	TRBD1	NA	TRBV5-4	TGTGCCAGCAGCCCCGGACAGGTCCAAGAGACCCAGTACTTC	CASSPGQVQETQYF
TRBJ1-1	NA	NA	TRBV2	TGTGCCAGCAGTCGGGACATGAACACTGAAGCTTTCTTT	CASSRDMNTEAFF
TRBJ2-7	TRBD2	few	TRBV7-9	TGTGCCAGCAGAGGTACCGGGACTAGCGGTTCCTACGAGCAGTACTTC	CASRGTGTSGSYEQYF
TRBJ2-7	NA	few	TRBV5-1	TGCGCCAGCAGCTTGGGGACTCCCTACGAGCAGTACTTC	CASSLGTPYEQYF
TRBJ1-2	TRBD1	NA	TRBV5-1	TGCGCCAGCAGCCCGATGGGACAGCCTAACTATGGCTACACCTTC	CASSPMGQPNYGYTF